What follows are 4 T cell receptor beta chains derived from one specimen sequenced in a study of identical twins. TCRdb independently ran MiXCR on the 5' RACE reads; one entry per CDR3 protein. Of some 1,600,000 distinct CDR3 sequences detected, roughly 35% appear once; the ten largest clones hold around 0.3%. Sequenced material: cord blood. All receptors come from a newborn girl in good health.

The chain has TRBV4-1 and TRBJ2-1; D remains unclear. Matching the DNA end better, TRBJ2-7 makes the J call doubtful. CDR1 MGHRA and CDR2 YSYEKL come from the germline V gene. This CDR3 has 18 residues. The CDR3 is CASSQDGILPTSYNEQYF. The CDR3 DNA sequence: TGCGCCAGCAGCCAAGATGGCATTTTGCCTACCTCCTACAATGAGCAGTACTTC.

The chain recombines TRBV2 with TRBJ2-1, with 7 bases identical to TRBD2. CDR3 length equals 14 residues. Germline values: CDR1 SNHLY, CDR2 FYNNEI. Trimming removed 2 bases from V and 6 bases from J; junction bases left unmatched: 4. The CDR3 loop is CASSEMRTSNEQFF. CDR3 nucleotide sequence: TGTGCCAGCAGTGAAATGCGGACTAGCAATGAGCAGTTCTTC.

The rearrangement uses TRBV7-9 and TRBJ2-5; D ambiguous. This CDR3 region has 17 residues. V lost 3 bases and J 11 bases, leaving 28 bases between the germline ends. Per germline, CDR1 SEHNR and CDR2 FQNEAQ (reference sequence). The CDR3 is CASSFDSWLSSVYEQYF. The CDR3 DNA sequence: TGTGCCAGCAGCTTTGATAGCTGGCTAAGTAGTGTCTATGAGCAGTACTTC.

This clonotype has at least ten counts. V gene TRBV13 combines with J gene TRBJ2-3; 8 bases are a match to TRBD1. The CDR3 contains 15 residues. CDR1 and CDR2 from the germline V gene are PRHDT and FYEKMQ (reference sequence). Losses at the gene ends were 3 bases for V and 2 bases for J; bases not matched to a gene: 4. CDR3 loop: CASSFRGQVTDTQYF. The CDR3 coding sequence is TGTGCCAGCAGCTTTAGGGGACAGGTCACAGATACGCAGTATTTT.